This is a list of T cell receptor beta chains from one sample in a study of blood T cell repertoires in COVID-19. Sequencing was performed with immunoSEQ multiplex PCR; in TCRdb, only in-frame clones are kept and a portion is missing. The table shows 200,000 to 250,000 clones, with 80% to 90% occurring only once. Material: peripheral blood. All receptors derive from a woman aged 70-85 years with acute or convalescent COVID-19. The CDR3 runs from the conserved cysteine through the conserved F or W. The D gene is left open where the match is weak. Only some rows state a clone size, as once, few, many or a class for expanded clones.

clone_size d_call j_call v_call cdr3_aa cdr3_nt
- - TRBJ2-5 TRBV5-1 CASSLAPITGYQETQYF TGCGCCAGCAGCTTGGCCCCTATTACAGGTTACCAAGAGACCCAGTACTTC
once TRBD1 TRBJ2-5 TRBV9 CASSAPGRGQGQETQYF TGTGCCAGCAGCGCTCCGGGGAGGGGACAGGGCCAAGAGACCCAGTACTTC
- TRBD2 TRBJ2-1 TRBV6-6 CASSYSGGAGYEQFF TGTGCCAGCAGTTACTCCGGGGGGGCGGGCTATGAGCAGTTCTTC
- - TRBJ1-1 TRBV7-2 CASSLGPPAEAFF TGTGCCAGCAGCTTGGGCCCACCCGCTGAAGCTTTCTTT
- TRBD1 TRBJ1-2 TRBV6-5 CASLGRGLGYTF TGTGCCAGCCTTGGCAGGGGGCTTGGCTACACCTTC
- - TRBJ1-2 TRBV5-1 CASSLDRSNYGYTF TGCGCCAGCAGCTTGGACAGATCTAACTATGGCTACACCTTC
- - TRBJ2-3 TRBV15 CATSRGGDLGTDTQYF TGTGCCACCAGCAGAGGGGGGGACCTGGGCACAGATACGCAGTATTTT
- - TRBJ1-5 TRBV5-1 CASSATPGFQPQHF TGCGCCAGCAGCGCGACGCCGGGGTTTCAGCCCCAGCATTTT
few - TRBJ2-3 TRBV6-5 CASSYVSADTQYF TGTGCCAGCAGTTACGTCTCGGCAGATACGCAGTATTTT
- TRBD1 TRBJ1-1 TRBV7-8 CASSLGQGNTEAFF TGTGCCAGCAGCTTAGGACAGGGAAACACTGAAGCTTTCTTT
- - TRBJ1-5 TRBV12-3/TRBV12-4 CASSRDGGPQHF TGTGCCAGCAGTCGGGACGGGGGGCCCCAGCATTTT
- - TRBJ2-7 TRBV6-2/TRBV6-3 CASSYALPRGYEQYF TGTGCCAGCAGTTACGCTCTTCCGCGCGGGTACGAGCAGTACTTC
few - TRBJ1-1 TRBV11-2 CASSFAGTSNTEAFF TGTGCCAGCAGCTTCGCCGGGACATCTAACACTGAAGCTTTCTTT
- TRBD1 TRBJ1-4 TRBV4-1 CASSQETGVNEKLFF TGCGCCAGCAGCCAAGAGACAGGGGTTAATGAAAAACTGTTTTTT
- TRBD1 TRBJ1-4 TRBV6-5 CASSYTGGGEKLFF TGTGCCAGCAGTTATACAGGGGGCGGTGAAAAACTGTTTTTT
- - TRBJ2-7 TRBV24-1 CATSDLREPGSYEQYF TGTGCCACCAGTGATTTGCGGGAGCCTGGCTCCTACGAGCAGTACTTC
- - TRBJ1-3 TRBV7-2 CASSLARRFSGNTIYF TGTGCCAGCAGCTTAGCGCGCCGGTTCTCTGGAAACACCATATATTTT
- - TRBJ1-1 TRBV9 CASSYLQVGNTEAFF TGTGCCAGCAGCTACCTACAGGTCGGGAACACTGAAGCTTTCTTT
- TRBD1 TRBJ2-5 TRBV29-1 CSVAGGPQETQYF TGCAGCGTTGCAGGGGGTCCCCAAGAGACCCAGTACTTC
- TRBD1 TRBJ1-6 TRBV6-5 CASSYSTGVGSPLHF TGTGCCAGCAGTTACTCGACAGGGGTAGGTTCACCCCTCCACTTT
- - TRBJ1-1 TRBV6-2/TRBV6-3 CASSSHQTDWNTEAFF TGTGCCAGCAGTTCCCATCAAACGGACTGGAACACTGAAGCTTTCTTT
- TRBD1 TRBJ1-1 TRBV6-5 CASPEGANTEAFF TGTGCCAGCCCAGAGGGGGCTAACACTGAAGCTTTCTTT
- - TRBJ1-5 TRBV19 CASLESRLGALKPQHF TGTGCCAGCCTTGAATCCAGATTGGGGGCCCTGAAGCCCCAGCATTTT
- - TRBJ1-6 TRBV7-2 CASSPQVSRSYNSPLHF TGTGCCAGCAGCCCCCAGGTTTCTCGCTCCTATAATTCACCCCTCCACTTT
- - TRBJ2-7 TRBV6-2/TRBV6-3 CASSYSISLDTSYEQYF TGTGCCAGCAGTTACTCGATCTCCCTCGACACCTCCTACGAGCAGTACTTC
- - TRBJ1-1 TRBV21-1 CASSTTGNTEAFF TGTGCCAGCAGCACGACAGGGAACACTGAAGCTTTCTTT
- - TRBJ2-1 TRBV7-6 CASSWGHPSYNEQFF TGTGCCAGCAGCTGGGGACACCCCTCTTACAATGAGCAGTTCTTC
- - TRBJ1-1 TRBV18 CASSPNLQIMNTEAFF TGTGCCAGCTCACCAAATTTACAGATCATGAACACTGAAGCTTTCTTT
- - TRBJ1-1 TRBV5-1 CASSSGLQNTEAFF TGCGCCAGCAGCTCGGGACTGCAGAACACTGAAGCTTTCTTT
- TRBD2 TRBJ2-7 TRBV19 CASSLGLAGGSVQYF TGTGCCAGTAGTCTGGGACTAGCGGGGGGCTCCGTGCAGTACTTC
few - TRBJ2-2 TRBV7-2 CASSYNQGNTGELFF TGTGCCAGCAGCTACAATCAGGGGAACACCGGGGAGCTGTTTTTT
- - TRBJ1-1 TRBV19 CASCFSNSEAFF TGTGCCAGTTGCTTTAGTAACTCTGAAGCTTTCTTT
- TRBD1 TRBJ1-1 TRBV10-3 CAISKDRSEAFF TGTGCCATCAGCAAGGACAGGAGTGAAGCTTTCTTT
- - TRBJ1-1 TRBV23-1 CASSGRGRGSHKNTEAFF TGCGCCAGCAGTGGCCGTGGGCGGGGTTCTCACAAGAACACTGAAGCTTTCTTT
once - TRBJ1-2 TRBV5-1 CASSDGMGAYGYTF TGCGCCAGCAGCGACGGCATGGGGGCCTATGGCTACACCTTC
- - TRBJ2-4 TRBV2 CASRTSGKNIQYF TGTGCCAGCAGGACCTCGGGAAAAAACATTCAGTACTTC